The source of this T cell receptor beta chain is a study of blood T cell repertoires in COVID-19. Turning to the study itself: There were acute and convalescent COVID-19 samples, and they came from the United States, Italy and Spain. From T cells, B-cell-depleted T cells, or PBMCs came the material, which was cDNA or gDNA.

Original data processing: The authors estimated nucleated cell counts from reference gene primer amplification. Data came from immunoSEQ multiplex PCR; TCRdb stores just in-frame clones and leaves some out. V, J and clone size were drawn from that table, and D and trimming were deduced from the DNA. The profile shows 100,000 to 150,000 clones, around 84% of them singletons. Study members were between 18 and 89 years old and lived in around 24 US regions. Germline V gives CDR1 LNHDA, CDR2 SQIVND (reference sequence). With 5 bases removed from V and 5 bases from J, the gap between germline ends came to 16 bases. The CDR3 sequence is 14 residues long.

Sequences were obtained from PBMCs or T cells enriched from blood (not recorded which). V and J are TRBV19 and TRBJ2-7; TRBD1 is a possible D gene (7 bases). The TCR originated in a man aged 35 to 55 with acute COVID-19. CDR3 in amino acids: CASSDSGGQNEQYF. DNA for the CDR3: TGTGCCAGTAGTGATTCAGGGGGGCAGAACGAGCAGTACTTC.